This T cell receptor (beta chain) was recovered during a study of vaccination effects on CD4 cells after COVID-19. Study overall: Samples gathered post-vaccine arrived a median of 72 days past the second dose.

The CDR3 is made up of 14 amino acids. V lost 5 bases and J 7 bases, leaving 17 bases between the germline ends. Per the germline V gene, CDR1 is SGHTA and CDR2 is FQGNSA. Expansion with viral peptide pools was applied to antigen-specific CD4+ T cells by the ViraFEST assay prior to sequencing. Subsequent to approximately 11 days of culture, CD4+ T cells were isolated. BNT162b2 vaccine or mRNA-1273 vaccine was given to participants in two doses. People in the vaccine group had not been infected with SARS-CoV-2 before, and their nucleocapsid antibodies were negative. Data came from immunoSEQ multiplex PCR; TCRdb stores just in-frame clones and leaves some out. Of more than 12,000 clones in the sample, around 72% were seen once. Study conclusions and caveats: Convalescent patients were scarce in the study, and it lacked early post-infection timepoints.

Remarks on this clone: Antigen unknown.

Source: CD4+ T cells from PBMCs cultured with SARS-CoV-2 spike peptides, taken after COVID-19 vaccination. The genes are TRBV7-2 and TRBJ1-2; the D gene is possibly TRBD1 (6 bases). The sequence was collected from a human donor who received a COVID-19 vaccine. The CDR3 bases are TGTGCCAGCAGCCCAAGGGGGGGCAGGGCTGGCTACACCTTC. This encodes CASSPRGGRAGYTF.